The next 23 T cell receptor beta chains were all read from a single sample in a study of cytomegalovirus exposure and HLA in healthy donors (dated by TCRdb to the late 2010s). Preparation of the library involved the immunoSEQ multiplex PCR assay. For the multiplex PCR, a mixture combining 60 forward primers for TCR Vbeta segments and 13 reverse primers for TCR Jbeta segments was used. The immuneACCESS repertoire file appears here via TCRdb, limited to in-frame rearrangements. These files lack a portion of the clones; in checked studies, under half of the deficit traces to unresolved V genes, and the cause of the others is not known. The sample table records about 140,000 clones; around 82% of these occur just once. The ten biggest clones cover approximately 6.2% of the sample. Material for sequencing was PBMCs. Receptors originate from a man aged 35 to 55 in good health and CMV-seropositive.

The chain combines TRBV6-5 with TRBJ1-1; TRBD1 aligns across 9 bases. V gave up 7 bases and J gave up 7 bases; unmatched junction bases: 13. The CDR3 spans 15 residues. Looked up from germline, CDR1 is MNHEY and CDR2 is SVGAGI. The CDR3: CASILRQGVGIEAFF. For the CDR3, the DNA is TGTGCCAGCATCCTACGACAGGGGGTAGGGATTGAAGCTTTCTTT.

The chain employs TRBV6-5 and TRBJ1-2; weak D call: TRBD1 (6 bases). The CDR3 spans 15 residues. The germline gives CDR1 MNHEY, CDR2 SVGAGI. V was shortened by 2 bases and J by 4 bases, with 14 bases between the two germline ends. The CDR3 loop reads CASSYGGTFGYGYTF. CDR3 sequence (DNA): TGTGCCAGCAGTTACGGTGGGACATTTGGCTATGGCTACACCTTC.

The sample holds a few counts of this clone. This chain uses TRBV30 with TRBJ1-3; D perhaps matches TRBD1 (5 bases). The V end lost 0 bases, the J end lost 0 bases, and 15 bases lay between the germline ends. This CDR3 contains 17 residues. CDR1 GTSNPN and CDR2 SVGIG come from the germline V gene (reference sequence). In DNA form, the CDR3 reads TGTGCCTGGAGTGTATGGCACGGACAAACCTCTGGAAACACCATATATTTT. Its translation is CAWSVWHGQTSGNTIYF.

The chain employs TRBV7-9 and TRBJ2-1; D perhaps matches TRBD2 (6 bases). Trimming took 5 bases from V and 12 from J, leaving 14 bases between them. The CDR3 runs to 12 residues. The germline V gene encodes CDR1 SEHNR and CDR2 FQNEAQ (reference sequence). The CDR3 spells CASSVGAGWQFF. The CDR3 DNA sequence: TGTGCCAGCAGCGTAGGGGCGGGGTGGCAGTTCTTC.

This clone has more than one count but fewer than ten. CDR3 in amino acids: CASRQRQGFATNEKLFF. The CDR3 DNA sequence: TGTGCCAGCCGGCAGAGACAGGGCTTTGCAACTAATGAAAAACTGTTTTTT. The gene calls are TRBV7-8 and TRBJ1-4; 7 nucleotides line up with TRBD1. The CDR3 contains 17 residues. The ends lost 8 bases at V and 0 bases at J; junction bases unmatched: 12. Looked up from germline, CDR1 is SGHVS and CDR2 is FQNEAQ.

Here the CDR3 reads CASSSRTGTNQPQHF. The CDR3, as DNA: TGTGCCAGCAGCTCTCGGACAGGGACCAATCAGCCCCAGCATTTT. The chain uses TRBV7-2 and TRBJ1-5; 8 bases fit TRBD1. V was clipped by 4 bases and J by 3 bases; unmatched bases: 5. This CDR3 is 15 amino acids long. CDR1 SGHTA and CDR2 FQGNSA come from the germline V gene.

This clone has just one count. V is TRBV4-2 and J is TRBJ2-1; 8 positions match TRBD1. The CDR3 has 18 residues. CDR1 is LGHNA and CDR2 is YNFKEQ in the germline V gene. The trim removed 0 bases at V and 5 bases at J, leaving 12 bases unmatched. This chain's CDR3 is CASSQDLVGQGINNEQFF. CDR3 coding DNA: TGTGCCAGCAGCCAAGATCTGGTTGGACAGGGAATAAACAATGAGCAGTTCTTC.

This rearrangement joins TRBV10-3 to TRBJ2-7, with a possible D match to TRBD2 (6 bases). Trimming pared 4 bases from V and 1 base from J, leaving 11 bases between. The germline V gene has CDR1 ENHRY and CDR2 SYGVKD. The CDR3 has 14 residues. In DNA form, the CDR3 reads TGTGCCATCAGTGGCGGGGACGTATCCTACGAGCAGTACTTC. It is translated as CAISGGDVSYEQYF.

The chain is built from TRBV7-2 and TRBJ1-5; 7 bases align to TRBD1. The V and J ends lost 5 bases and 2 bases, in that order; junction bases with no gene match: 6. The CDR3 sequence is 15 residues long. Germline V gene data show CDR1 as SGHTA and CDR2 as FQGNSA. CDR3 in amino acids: CASSDGTAGNQPQHF. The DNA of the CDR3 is TGTGCCAGCAGCGACGGGACAGCAGGCAATCAGCCCCAGCATTTT.

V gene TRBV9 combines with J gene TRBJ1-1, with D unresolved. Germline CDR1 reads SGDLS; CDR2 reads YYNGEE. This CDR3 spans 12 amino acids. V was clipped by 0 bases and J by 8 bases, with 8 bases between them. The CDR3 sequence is CASSVDRGEAFF. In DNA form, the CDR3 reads TGTGCCAGCAGCGTAGATCGGGGAGAAGCTTTCTTT.

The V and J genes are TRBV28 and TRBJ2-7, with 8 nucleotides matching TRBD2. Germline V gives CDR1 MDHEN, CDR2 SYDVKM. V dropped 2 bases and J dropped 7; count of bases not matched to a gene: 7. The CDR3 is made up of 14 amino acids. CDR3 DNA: TGTGCCAGCAGTTTACTCGGGGGGGCGGGAGAGCAGTACTTC. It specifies CASSLLGGAGEQYF.

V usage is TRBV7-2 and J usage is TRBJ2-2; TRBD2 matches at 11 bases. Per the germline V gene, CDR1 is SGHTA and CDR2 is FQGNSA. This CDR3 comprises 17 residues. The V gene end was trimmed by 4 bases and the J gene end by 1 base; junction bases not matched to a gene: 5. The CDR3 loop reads CASSSRLAGLNTGELFF. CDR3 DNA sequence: TGTGCCAGCAGCTCAAGACTAGCGGGATTGAACACCGGGGAGCTGTTTTTT.

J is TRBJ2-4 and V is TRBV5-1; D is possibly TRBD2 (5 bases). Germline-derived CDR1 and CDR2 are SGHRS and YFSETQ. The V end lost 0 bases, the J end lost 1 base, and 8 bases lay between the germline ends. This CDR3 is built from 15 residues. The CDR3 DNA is TGCGCCAGCAGCTTGGATCCGGGGGCCAAAAACATTCAGTACTTC. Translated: CASSLDPGAKNIQYF.

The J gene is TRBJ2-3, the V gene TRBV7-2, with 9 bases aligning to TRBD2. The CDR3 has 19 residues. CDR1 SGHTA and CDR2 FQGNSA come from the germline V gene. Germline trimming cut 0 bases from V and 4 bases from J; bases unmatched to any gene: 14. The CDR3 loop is CASSLARGVAGAVSDTQYF. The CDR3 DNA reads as TGTGCCAGCAGCTTAGCGCGTGGGGTAGCGGGAGCAGTGTCAGATACGCAGTATTTT.

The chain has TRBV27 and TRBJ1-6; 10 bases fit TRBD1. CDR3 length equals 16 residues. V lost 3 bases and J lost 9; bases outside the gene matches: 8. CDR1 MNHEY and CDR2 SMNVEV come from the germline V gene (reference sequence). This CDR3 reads CASSFYGGQGFSPLHF. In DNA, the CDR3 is TGTGCCAGCAGTTTTTACGGGGGACAGGGGTTTTCACCCCTCCACTTT.

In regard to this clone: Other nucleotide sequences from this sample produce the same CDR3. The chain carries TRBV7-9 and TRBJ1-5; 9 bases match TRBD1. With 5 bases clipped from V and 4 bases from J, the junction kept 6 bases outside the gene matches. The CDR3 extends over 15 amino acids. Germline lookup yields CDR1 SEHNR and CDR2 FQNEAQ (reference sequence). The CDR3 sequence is CASSPGTGSNQPQHF. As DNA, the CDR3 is TGTGCCAGCAGCCCCGGGACAGGGTCAAATCAGCCCCAGCATTTT.

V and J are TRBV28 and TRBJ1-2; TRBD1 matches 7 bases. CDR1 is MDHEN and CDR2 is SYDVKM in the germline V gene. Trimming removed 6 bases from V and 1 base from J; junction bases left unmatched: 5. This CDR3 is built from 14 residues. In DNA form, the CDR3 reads TGTGCCAGCAGAAAGACAGGGCTTAACTATGGCTACACCTTC. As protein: CASRKTGLNYGYTF.

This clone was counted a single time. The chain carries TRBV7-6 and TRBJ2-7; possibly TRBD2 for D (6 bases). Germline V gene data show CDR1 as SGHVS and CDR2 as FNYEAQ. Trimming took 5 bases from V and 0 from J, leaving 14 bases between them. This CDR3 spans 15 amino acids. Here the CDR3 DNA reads TGTGCCAGCAGCACCCGGGCGGGACCCTCCTACGAGCAGTACTTC. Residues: CASSTRAGPSYEQYF.

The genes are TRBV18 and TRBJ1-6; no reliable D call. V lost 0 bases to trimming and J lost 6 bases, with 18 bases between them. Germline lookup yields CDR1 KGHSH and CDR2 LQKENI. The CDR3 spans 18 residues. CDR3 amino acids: CASSPPSGSSKSNSPLHF. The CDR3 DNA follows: TGTGCCAGCTCACCACCGTCGGGGTCTTCGAAGAGTAATTCACCCCTCCACTTT. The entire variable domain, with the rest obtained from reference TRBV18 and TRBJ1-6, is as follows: NAGVMQNPRHLVRRRGQEARLRCSPMKGHSHVYWYRQLPEEGLKFMVYLQKENIIDESGMPKERFSAEFPKEGPSILRIQQVVRGDSAAYFCASSPPSGSSKSNSPLHFGNGTRLTVT.

CDR3 sequence reads: CASSRSGTDYNEQFF. CDR3 in DNA: TGTGCCAGTAGTAGGAGCGGGACTGACTACAATGAGCAGTTCTTC. This chain links TRBV19 with TRBJ2-1, with TRBD2 matching over 7 bases. The V and J ends lost 4 bases and 3 bases, in that order; junction bases with no gene match: 6. Germline V gene lookup returns CDR1 LNHDA and CDR2 SQIVND (reference sequence). The CDR3 totals 15 residues.

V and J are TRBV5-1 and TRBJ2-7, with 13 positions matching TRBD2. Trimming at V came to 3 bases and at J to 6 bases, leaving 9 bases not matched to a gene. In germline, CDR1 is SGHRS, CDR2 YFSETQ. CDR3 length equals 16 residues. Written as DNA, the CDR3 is TGCGCCAGCAGCTGGACCAACGGACTAGCGGGAGCCGAGCAGTACTTC. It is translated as CASSWTNGLAGAEQYF.

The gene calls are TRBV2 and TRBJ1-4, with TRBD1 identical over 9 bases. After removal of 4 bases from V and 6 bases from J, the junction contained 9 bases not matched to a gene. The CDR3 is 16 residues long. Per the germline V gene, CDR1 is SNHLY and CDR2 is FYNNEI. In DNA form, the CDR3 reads TGTGCCAGCAGTGTTAACCGGACAGGGGTGCATGAAAAACTGTTTTTT. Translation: CASSVNRTGVHEKLFF.

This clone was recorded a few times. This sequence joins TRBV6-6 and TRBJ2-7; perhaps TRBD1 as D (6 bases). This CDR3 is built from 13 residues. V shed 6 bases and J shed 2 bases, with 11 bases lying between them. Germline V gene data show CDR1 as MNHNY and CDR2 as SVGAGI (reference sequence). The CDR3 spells CASSPGQTYEQYF. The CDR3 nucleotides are TGTGCCAGCAGCCCCGGACAGACCTACGAGCAGTACTTC.